This T cell receptor (beta chain) appears in the sequencing data of a study of shared clonotypes between healthy human individuals. This clone was seen only once. CDR3 size: 18 residues. Trimming removed 1 base at V and 4 bases at J, with 21 bases between. Germline assignment: CDR1 LGHNA and CDR2 YSLEER. Data came from immunoSEQ multiplex PCR; TCRdb stores just in-frame clones and leaves some out. This table holds more than 2 million clones, 90% to 95% found once. HIV-negative, healthy adults without recent acute infections or vaccinations were the donors. Into CD45RA+ naive and CD45RA-negative memory subsets, the CD4+ cells were split.

The sequence derives from a man aged 18 to 30 in good health. Sequenced input: naive CD4+ T cells sorted from blood. Described subset: CD45RA+ positively selected. The chain joins TRBV4-3 to TRBJ2-3; D tentatively reads TRBD1 or TRBD2 (5 bases each). The CDR3 protein is CASSQGGVLGFWADTQYF. Here the CDR3 DNA reads TGCGCCAGCAGCCAAGGAGGGGTTTTGGGGTTCTGGGCAGATACGCAGTATTTT.